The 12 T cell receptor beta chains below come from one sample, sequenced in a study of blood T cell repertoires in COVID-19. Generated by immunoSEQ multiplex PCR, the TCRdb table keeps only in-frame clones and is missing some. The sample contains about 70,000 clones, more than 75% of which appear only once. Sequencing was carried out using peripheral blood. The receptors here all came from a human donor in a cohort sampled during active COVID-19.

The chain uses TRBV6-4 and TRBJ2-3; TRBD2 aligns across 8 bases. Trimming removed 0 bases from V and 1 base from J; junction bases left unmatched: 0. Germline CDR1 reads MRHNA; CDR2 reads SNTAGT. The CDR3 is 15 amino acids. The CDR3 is CASSDSSGGTDTQYF. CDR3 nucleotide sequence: TGTGCCAGCAGTGACTCTAGCGGGGGCACAGATACGCAGTATTTT.

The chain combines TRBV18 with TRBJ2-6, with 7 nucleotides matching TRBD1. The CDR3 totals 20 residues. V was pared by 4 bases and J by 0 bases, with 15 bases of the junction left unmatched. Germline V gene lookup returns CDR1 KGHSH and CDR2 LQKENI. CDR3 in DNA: TGTGCCAGCTCACGCTTGGGCCGGGACAGTGCAAACTCTGGGGCCAACGTCCTGACTTTC. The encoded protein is CASSRLGRDSANSGANVLTF.

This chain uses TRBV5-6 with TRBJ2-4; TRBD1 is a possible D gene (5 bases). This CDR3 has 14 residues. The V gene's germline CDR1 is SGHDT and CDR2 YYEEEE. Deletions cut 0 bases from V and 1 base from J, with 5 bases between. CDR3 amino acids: CASSLEGAKNIQYF. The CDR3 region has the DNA TGTGCCAGCAGCTTGGAGGGGGCCAAAAACATTCAGTACTTC.

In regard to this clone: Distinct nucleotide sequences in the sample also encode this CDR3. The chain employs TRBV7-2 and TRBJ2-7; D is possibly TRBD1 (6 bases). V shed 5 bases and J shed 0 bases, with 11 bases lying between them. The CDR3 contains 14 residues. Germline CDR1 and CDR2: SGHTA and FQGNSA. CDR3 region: CASSPGQSSYEQYF. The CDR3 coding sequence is TGTGCCAGCAGCCCCGGACAGAGCTCCTACGAGCAGTACTTC.

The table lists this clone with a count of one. CDR3 nucleotide sequence: TGTGCCAGCAGCTTGGGACAGGCTGGGAACACTGAAGCTTTCTTT. Its translation: CASSLGQAGNTEAFF. The chain is built from TRBV5-4 and TRBJ1-1; TRBD1 is a possible D gene (6 bases). The CDR3 covers 15 residues. V was pared by 0 bases and J by 1 base, with 10 bases between. From germline, CDR1 is SGHNT and CDR2 YYREEE (reference sequence).

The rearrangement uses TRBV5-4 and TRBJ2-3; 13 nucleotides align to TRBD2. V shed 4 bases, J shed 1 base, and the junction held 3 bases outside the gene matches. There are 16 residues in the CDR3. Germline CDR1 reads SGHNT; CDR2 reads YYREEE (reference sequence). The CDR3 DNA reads TGTGCCAGCAGCCGGGGGACTAGCGGGGGCACAGATACGCAGTATTTT. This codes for CASSRGTSGGTDTQYF.

CDR3 sequence: CASSQVSGTNYGYTF. The CDR3 coding sequence is TGCGCCAGCAGCCAAGTCTCAGGGACTAACTATGGCTACACCTTC. The chain carries TRBV4-1 and TRBJ1-2; D may be TRBD1 (5 bases). This CDR3 is built from 15 residues. Germline V CDR1 and CDR2: MGHRA, YSYEKL. Trimming took off 1 base at V and 0 bases at J, with 9 bases between the two ends.

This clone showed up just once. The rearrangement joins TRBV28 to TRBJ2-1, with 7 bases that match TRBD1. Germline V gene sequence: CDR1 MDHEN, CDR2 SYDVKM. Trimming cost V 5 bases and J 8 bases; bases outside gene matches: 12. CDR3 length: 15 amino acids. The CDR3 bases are TGTGCCAGCAGTACCCGACAGGGTTCGACTTATGAGCAGTTCTTC. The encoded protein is CASSTRQGSTYEQFF. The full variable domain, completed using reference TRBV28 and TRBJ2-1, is DVKVTQSSRYLVKRTGEKVFLECVQDMDHENMFWYRQDPGLGLRLIYFSYDVKMKEKGDIPEGYSVSREKKERFSLILESASTNQTSMYLCASSTRQGSTYEQFFGPGTRLTVL.

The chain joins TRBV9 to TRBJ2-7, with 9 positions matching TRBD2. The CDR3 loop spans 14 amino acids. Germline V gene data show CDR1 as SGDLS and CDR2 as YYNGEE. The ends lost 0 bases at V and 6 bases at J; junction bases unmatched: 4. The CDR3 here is CASSVALAGIEQYF. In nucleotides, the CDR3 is TGTGCCAGCAGCGTAGCCCTAGCGGGGATCGAGCAGTACTTC.

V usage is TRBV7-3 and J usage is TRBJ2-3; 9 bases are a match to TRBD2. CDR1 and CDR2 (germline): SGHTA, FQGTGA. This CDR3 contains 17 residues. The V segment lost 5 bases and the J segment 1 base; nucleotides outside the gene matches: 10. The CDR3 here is CASSPTPASGGTDTQYF. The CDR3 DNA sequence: TGTGCCAGCAGCCCAACGCCGGCTAGCGGGGGCACAGATACGCAGTATTTT.

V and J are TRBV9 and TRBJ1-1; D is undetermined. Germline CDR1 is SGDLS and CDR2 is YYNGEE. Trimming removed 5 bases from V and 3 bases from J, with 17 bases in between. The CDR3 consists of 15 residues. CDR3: CASRLAARLDTEAFF. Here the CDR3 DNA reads TGTGCCAGCAGGTTGGCCGCCAGGCTTGACACTGAAGCTTTCTTT.

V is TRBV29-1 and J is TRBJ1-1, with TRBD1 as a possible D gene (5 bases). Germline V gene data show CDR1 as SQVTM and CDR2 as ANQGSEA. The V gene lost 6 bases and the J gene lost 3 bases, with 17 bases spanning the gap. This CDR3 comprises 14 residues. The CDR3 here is CSVAVGGVDTEAFF. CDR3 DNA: TGCAGCGTGGCGGTGGGGGGGGTTGACACTGAAGCTTTCTTT. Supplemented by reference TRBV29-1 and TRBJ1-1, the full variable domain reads SAVISQKPSRDICQRGTSLTIQCQVDSQVTMMFWYRQQPGQSLTLIATANQGSEATYESGFVIDKFPISRPNLTFSTLTVSNMSPEDSSIYLCSVAVGGVDTEAFFGQGTRLTVV.